Sequencing of this TCR beta chain was carried out in a study of T-cell memory formation after mild COVID-19. Study information: In these data, TCR clusters were largely donor specific.

Employing constant-segment primers, 5'RACE generated TCR alpha and TCR beta cDNA libraries bearing sample barcodes and UMIs. TCRdb analysed the 5' RACE reads with MiXCR anew, one entry per CDR3 protein. The sample comprises a few hundred thousand distinct CDR3 sequences, roughly a tenth of which are singletons, and roughly a fifth rests with the top ten. Germline V CDR1 and CDR2: MNHEY, SMNVEV (reference sequence). Losses at the gene ends were 6 bases for V and 8 bases for J; bases not matched to a gene: 5. CDR3 length equals 12 residues. Points from the study as a whole: Later expanders leaned CD4+, whereas day 15 to 85 contracting clones were balanced CD4/CD8. Some responding clones appeared in pre-infection memory, suggesting cross-reactive memory joined.

About this clonotype: Its cognate antigen is unknown.

The receptor's source is a man aged 18 to 29 who had mild COVID-19 (a few samples of this study predate the infection). Cell type and time point are not known. The chain employs TRBV27 and TRBJ1-2; 8 bases line up with TRBD1. The sample consisted of PBMCs or a T cell subset sorted from them (not recorded which). The CDR3 coding sequence is TGTGCCAGCAGCACGACAGGGGACGGCTACACCTTC. Amino acids: CASSTTGDGYTF.